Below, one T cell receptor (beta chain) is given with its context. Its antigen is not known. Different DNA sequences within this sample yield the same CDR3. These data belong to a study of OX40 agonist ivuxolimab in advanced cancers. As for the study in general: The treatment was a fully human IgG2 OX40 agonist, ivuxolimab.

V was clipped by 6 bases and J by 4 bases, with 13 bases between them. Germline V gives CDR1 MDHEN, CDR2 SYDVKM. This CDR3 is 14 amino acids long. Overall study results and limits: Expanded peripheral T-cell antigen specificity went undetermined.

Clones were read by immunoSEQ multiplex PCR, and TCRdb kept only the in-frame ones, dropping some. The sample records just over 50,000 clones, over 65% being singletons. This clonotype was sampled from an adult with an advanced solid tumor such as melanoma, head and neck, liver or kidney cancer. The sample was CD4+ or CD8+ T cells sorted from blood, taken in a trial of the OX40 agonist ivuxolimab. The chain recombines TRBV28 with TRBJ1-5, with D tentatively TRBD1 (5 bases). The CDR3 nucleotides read TGTGCCAGCAGAAAAGGGGTAGGAAATCAGCCCCAGCATTTT. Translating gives CASRKGVGNQPQHF.